The 9 T cell receptor beta chains below were found in one sample sequenced in a study of blood T cell repertoires in COVID-19. Data came from immunoSEQ multiplex PCR; TCRdb stores just in-frame clones and leaves some out. Among 110,000 to 150,000 clones listed, around 77% were seen once. Sample: peripheral blood. All receptors derive from a man aged 45-65 years with active or convalescent COVID-19.

V gene TRBV5-4 combines with J gene TRBJ1-2; 8 positions match TRBD1. The germline gives CDR1 SGHNT, CDR2 YYREEE (reference sequence). This CDR3 is 14 amino acids long. V shed 4 bases and J 4 bases; nucleotides not matched to a gene: 6. The CDR3 spells CASSVRGLGYGYTF. DNA of the CDR3: TGTGCCAGCAGCGTCAGGGGGCTGGGCTATGGCTACACCTTC.

The genes are TRBV4-2 and TRBJ2-1, with 12 bases matching TRBD2. The CDR3 runs 19 residues. Germline values: CDR1 LGHNA, CDR2 YNFKEQ. J was trimmed by 0 bases and V by 4 bases; bases with no gene match: 10. CDR3 bases: TGTGCCAGCAGCCTGAATTTACTAGCGGGAGGCCTCTCCTACAATGAGCAGTTCTTC. It codes for CASSLNLLAGGLSYNEQFF.

This clone was seen only a few times. The gene calls are TRBV6-5 and TRBJ1-6; D ambiguous. The CDR3 covers 15 residues. V lost 5 bases and J 7 bases, leaving 15 bases between the germline ends. The V gene's germline CDR1 is MNHEY and CDR2 SVGAGI. The CDR3: CASSRRGSRNSPLHF. DNA for the CDR3: TGTGCCAGCAGTCGACGTGGGAGTAGGAATTCACCCCTCCACTTT.

This clone came up a few times. The chain uses TRBV11-3 and TRBJ2-3, with TRBD1 matching over 9 bases. Per the germline V gene, CDR1 is SGHNT and CDR2 is YENEEA. The V gene end was trimmed by 5 bases and the J gene end by 3 bases; junction bases not matched to a gene: 6. This CDR3 region has 15 residues. CDR3 sequence (DNA): TGTGCCAGCAGCCCGGGACAGGGTTTGACAGATACGCAGTATTTT. Translated: CASSPGQGLTDTQYF.

This clone is a singleton in its sample. The chain links TRBV5-1 to TRBJ2-1, with 8 bases lining up with TRBD2. Germline values: CDR1 SGHRS, CDR2 YFSETQ. V dropped 2 bases and J dropped 8; count of bases not matched to a gene: 15. The CDR3 extends over 17 amino acids. The DNA for the CDR3 is TGCGCCAGCAGCTTAGGAGTAGCGGGATTCCAGGCGGATGAGCAGTTCTTC. This codes for CASSLGVAGFQADEQFF.

The V gene is TRBV10-1, the J gene TRBJ2-1; TRBD2 matches at 7 bases. CDR3 length equals 14 residues. Germline loops: CDR1 WNHNN, CDR2 SYGVQD (reference sequence). V shed 8 bases and J 7 bases; nucleotides not matched to a gene: 11. This chain's CDR3 is CASGETSRTNEQFF. The CDR3 DNA reads TGCGCCAGCGGGGAGACTAGCCGCACGAATGAGCAGTTCTTC.

The genes are TRBV24-1 and TRBJ2-1; TRBD2 matches at 12 bases. Germline CDR1 is KGHDR and CDR2 is SFDVKD. Trimming took 2 bases from V and 7 from J; bases not matched to a gene: 5. There are 16 residues in the CDR3. CDR3 region: CATSDYETSGRNEQFF. The CDR3 DNA reads as TGTGCCACCAGTGATTACGAAACTAGCGGGAGGAATGAGCAGTTCTTC.

The chain has TRBV5-1 and TRBJ1-2; 8 nucleotides match TRBD1. Per the germline V gene, CDR1 is SGHRS and CDR2 is YFSETQ. The CDR3 has 13 residues. V shed 4 bases, J shed 8 bases, and the junction held 7 bases outside the gene matches. The CDR3 spells CASSGQGMDGYTF. The CDR3, as DNA: TGCGCCAGCAGCGGACAGGGTATGGACGGCTACACCTTC. Filled out from reference TRBV5-1 and TRBJ1-2, the complete variable domain reads KAGVTQTPRYLIKTRGQQVTLSCSPISGHRSVSWYQQTPGQGLQFLFEYFSETQRNKGNFPGRFSGRQFSNSRSEMNVSTLELGDSALYLCASSGQGMDGYTFGSGTRLTVV.

The V call is TRBV9, the J call TRBJ2-1; possibly TRBD2 for D (6 bases). The CDR3 contains 16 residues. CDR1 is SGDLS and CDR2 is YYNGEE in the germline V gene. Trimming left V 2 bases short and J 1 base short, with 13 bases between. The DNA for the CDR3 is TGTGCCAGCAGCGTGGGGGGACGGGGGTCCTACAATGAGCAGTTCTTC. This encodes CASSVGGRGSYNEQFF.